This T cell receptor beta chain was found in a study of blood T cell repertoires in COVID-19. With 5 bases removed from V and 1 base from J, the gap between germline ends came to 13 bases. This CDR3 is built from 15 residues. Germline V gene data show CDR1 as KGHSH and CDR2 as LQKENI. TCRdb's copy holds only in-frame clones and misses some; the assay was immunoSEQ multiplex PCR. The sample records over 150,000 clones, just under 85% being singletons. The clonotype was recovered from a woman older than 75 with COVID-19, enrolled during active disease. The J gene is TRBJ2-3, the V gene TRBV18; D might be TRBD1 (7 bases). Material for sequencing was peripheral blood. CDR3 bases: TGTGCCAGCTCAATCTCAGGGGGGCGCACAGATACGCAGTATTTT. Protein sequence: CASSISGGRTDTQYF.